The 20 T cell receptor beta chains below come from one sample, sequenced in a study of T cell repertoires in cytomegalovirus infection. One entry per CDR3 protein, called by TCRdb with MiXCR from the reads. The sample includes approximately 290,000 distinct CDR3 sequences, about 25% of them seen just once. The sequenced sample was PBMCs. Receptor source: a human donor in good health (CMV status not recorded). Some clones in this sample may be carry-over from other donors' samples.

The chain is built from TRBV15 and TRBJ2-7, with 13 bases lining up with TRBD2. Losses at the gene ends were 0 bases for V and 2 bases for J; bases not matched to a gene: 10. The CDR3 covers 19 residues. Germline CDR1 LNHNV, CDR2 YYDKDF (reference sequence). In nucleotides, the CDR3 is TGTGCCACCAGCAGAGATACGAGACTAGCGGGGGGACCCCCCTACGAGCAGTACTTC. Its translation: CATSRDTRLAGGPPYEQYF.

J is TRBJ2-3 and V is TRBV5-1; TRBD2 aligns across 7 bases. Germline assignment: CDR1 SGHRS and CDR2 YFSETQ. Trimming at V came to 4 bases and at J to 5 bases, leaving 4 bases not matched to a gene. The CDR3 consists of 13 residues. The CDR3 coding sequence is TGCGCCAGCAGCGCGGGGAGGGGAGATACGCAGTATTTT. It codes for CASSAGRGDTQYF.

V gene TRBV5-1 combines with J gene TRBJ2-5; a possible D gene is TRBD2 (7 bases). This CDR3 is 14 amino acids long. From germline, CDR1 is SGHRS and CDR2 YFSETQ. The germline V and J ends were trimmed by 9 bases and 5 bases, with 20 bases remaining between them. CDR3 protein: CATTPRGAGETQYF. CDR3 nucleotides: TGCGCCACCACCCCACGGGGGGCTGGGGAGACCCAGTACTTC.

The table lists this clonotype with many counts. The gene calls are TRBV7-2 and TRBJ2-7; perhaps TRBD1 as D (5 bases). Germline loops: CDR1 SGHTA, CDR2 FQGNSA. The V and J ends lost 4 bases and 2 bases respectively, with 12 bases between them. CDR3 length equals 14 residues. The CDR3 spells CASSSRTLPYEQYF. In nucleotides, the CDR3 is TGTGCCAGCAGCTCAAGGACACTGCCCTACGAGCAGTACTTC.

There are many counts of this clonotype. The V and J genes are TRBV28 and TRBJ2-7; 9 positions match TRBD1. J lost 3 bases, V lost 6 bases, and 9 bases had no gene match. The CDR3 covers 15 residues. CDR1 is MDHEN and CDR2 is SYDVKM in the germline V gene. The CDR3, as DNA: TGTGCCAGCAGAACCGGGACAGGGTATGGCTACGAGCAGTACTTC. Translation: CASRTGTGYGYEQYF.

V and J are TRBV20-1 and TRBJ2-1; TRBD2 might be the D (5 bases). Germline V gives CDR1 DFQATT, CDR2 SNEGSKA (reference sequence). The CDR3 has 14 residues. Trimming removed 1 base at V and 4 bases at J, with 11 bases between. The CDR3 protein is CSARVLVSYNEQFF. CDR3 coding DNA: TGCAGTGCTAGAGTACTAGTATCGTACAATGAGCAGTTCTTC.

This clonotype showed up just a few times. The chain has TRBV30 and TRBJ1-1; D is undetermined. The CDR3 is 13 residues long. Germline V gene data show CDR1 as GTSNPN and CDR2 as SVGIG (reference sequence). V was shortened by 4 bases and J by 1 base, with 10 bases between the two germline ends. The CDR3 DNA sequence: TGTGCCTGGACCCTAAGGGAGAACACTGAAGCTTTCTTT. Translated: CAWTLRENTEAFF. Full variable domain (outside the CDR3, taken from reference TRBV30 and TRBJ1-1): SQTIHQWPATLVQPVGSPLSLECTVEGTSNPNLYWYRQAAGRGLQLLFYSVGIGQISSEVPQNLSASRPQDRQFILSSKKLLLSDSGFYLCAWTLRENTEAFFGQGTRLTVV.

There are many counts of this clonotype. The chain links TRBV12-3 or TRBV12-4 to TRBJ2-7, with TRBD1 as a possible D gene (6 bases). Trimming took 7 bases from V and 2 from J, leaving 18 bases between them. The CDR3 sequence is 15 residues long. For the CDR3, the DNA is TGTGCCAGCAAGTGGAGCCGGGGACACCCCTACGAGCAGTACTTC. Translating gives CASKWSRGHPYEQYF.

This clonotype was detected only a few times. The rearrangement uses TRBV7-2 and TRBJ2-7; 11 bases match TRBD2. Germline V lookup: CDR1 SGHTA, CDR2 FQGNSA. The CDR3 has 14 amino acids. V trimming: 3 bases; J trimming: 7 bases; junction bases outside the gene matches: 5. CDR3 nucleotides: TGTGCCAGCAGCTTTAGCGGGAGGGCTGGGGAGCAGTACTTC. Its translation: CASSFSGRAGEQYF. Looking up the rest from reference TRBV7-2 and TRBJ2-7 gives the full variable domain: GAGVSQSPSNKVTEKGKDVELRCDPISGHTALYWYRQSLGQGLEFLIYFQGNSAPDKSGLPSDRFSAERTGGSVSTLTIQRTQQEDSAVYLCASSFSGRAGEQYFGPGTRLTVT.

A few counts support this clonotype. As DNA, the CDR3 is TGTGCCAGCAGCTTGCTTTCTCCCAAAGAGACCCAGTACTTC. This translates into CASSLLSPKETQYF. V is TRBV5-4 and J is TRBJ2-5; D gene unclear. Germline CDR1 is SGHNT and CDR2 is YYREEE (reference sequence). The CDR3 contains 14 residues. Trimming removed 1 base at V and 3 bases at J, with 10 bases between.

This clonotype was found a few times. The V gene is TRBV28, the J gene TRBJ2-7; no reliable D call. V gave up 3 bases and J gave up 3 bases, with 9 bases separating them. The CDR3 loop spans 13 amino acids. Germline CDR1 is MDHEN and CDR2 is SYDVKM. CDR3 residues: CASSFQQNYEQYF. The CDR3 DNA reads as TGTGCCAGCAGTTTCCAACAGAACTACGAGCAGTACTTC.

In its sample, this clonotype was seen many times. The chain couples TRBV7-2 to TRBJ2-4; a weak D match, TRBD2 (6 bases). This CDR3 is built from 13 residues. V was cut by 3 bases and J by 3 bases, with 6 bases left in between. The germline gives CDR1 SGHTA, CDR2 FQGNSA. CDR3 nucleotides: TGTGCCAGCAGCTTGCGGGGCAAAAACATTCAGTACTTC. Its protein is CASSLRGKNIQYF.

This clonotype was counted at least ten times. The gene calls are TRBV28 and TRBJ1-1; TRBD1 aligns across 11 bases. The junction had 14 bases not matched to a gene; V was cut back by 5 bases and J by 12 bases. The CDR3 runs to 15 residues. From germline, CDR1 is MDHEN and CDR2 SYDVKM. This CDR3 is CASSTHLGQGARSFF. CDR3 in DNA: TGTGCCAGCAGTACTCACTTAGGACAGGGGGCGCGGTCTTTCTTT.

This clonotype has a handful of counts. This chain links TRBV7-2 with TRBJ1-5; possible D gene TRBD1, 6 bases. CDR3 length equals 14 residues. Germline lookup yields CDR1 SGHTA and CDR2 FQGNSA. With 5 bases removed from V and 3 bases from J, the gap between germline ends came to 11 bases. The CDR3 DNA reads as TGTGCCAGCAGCGTTTGGGGGGCCAATCAGCCCCAGCATTTT. This codes for CASSVWGANQPQHF.

This chain uses TRBV19 with TRBJ1-1, with 9 bases fitting TRBD1. J was trimmed by 1 base and V by 10 bases; bases with no gene match: 4. The CDR3 runs 13 residues. Germline lookup yields CDR1 LNHDA and CDR2 SQIVND (reference sequence). The CDR3 bases are TGTGCCACCCGGGACAGGGCGAACACTGAAGCTTTCTTT. It is translated as CATRDRANTEAFF.

This clonotype was recorded a few times. This chain connects TRBV20-1 to TRBJ2-3; no clear D gene. The length of the CDR3 is 13 residues. V lost 3 bases and J lost 2, with 9 bases in between. CDR1 and CDR2 from the germline V gene are DFQATT and SNEGSKA (reference sequence). CDR3 DNA: TGCAGTGCTAGTTCGACCACCACAGATACGCAGTATTTT. It encodes CSASSTTTDTQYF.

V usage is TRBV4-2 and J usage is TRBJ2-1; 12 nucleotides line up with TRBD2. Trimming at V came to 5 bases and at J to 8 bases, leaving 10 bases not matched to a gene. The germline V gene encodes CDR1 LGHNA and CDR2 YNFKEQ. This CDR3 is built from 16 residues. CDR3 nucleotide sequence: TGTGCCAGCAGCGGAATGAAGACTAGCGGGAGCTATGAGCAGTTCTTC. Translation gives CASSGMKTSGSYEQFF.

The chain uses TRBV5-4 and TRBJ2-2; 8 bases are a match to TRBD1. The CDR3 is 15 amino acids. CDR1 and CDR2 (germline): SGHNT, YYREEE (reference sequence). Trimming cost V 4 bases and J 3 bases; bases outside gene matches: 5. The CDR3 DNA is TGTGCCAGCAGCCAGCGACAGGGGTACACCGGGGAGCTGTTTTTT. Protein sequence: CASSQRQGYTGELFF.

This clonotype was seen at least ten times. The CDR3 DNA is TGTGCCAGCAGCTCTAGAGGACTAAACCAAGAGACCCAGTACTTC. The encoded protein is CASSSRGLNQETQYF. The chain joins TRBV7-2 to TRBJ2-5; perhaps TRBD2 as D (6 bases). V lost 4 bases, J lost 0 bases, and 12 bases lay in between. Germline CDR1 reads SGHTA; CDR2 reads FQGNSA. The CDR3 contains 15 residues.

This clonotype has ten or more counts. The DNA for the CDR3 is TGTGCCAGCAGTTTTAGGGCGGGATCCTACAATGAGCAGTTCTTC. Translated: CASSFRAGSYNEQFF. The chain employs TRBV28 and TRBJ2-1; weak D call: TRBD2 (6 bases). There are 15 residues in the CDR3. Between the trimmed V and J ends, which lost 3 bases and 1 base, there was a span of 10 bases. In germline, CDR1 is MDHEN, CDR2 SYDVKM. The whole variable domain, filled in from reference TRBV28 and TRBJ2-1, reads DVKVTQSSRYLVKRTGEKVFLECVQDMDHENMFWYRQDPGLGLRLIYFSYDVKMKEKGDIPEGYSVSREKKERFSLILESASTNQTSMYLCASSFRAGSYNEQFFGPGTRLTVL.